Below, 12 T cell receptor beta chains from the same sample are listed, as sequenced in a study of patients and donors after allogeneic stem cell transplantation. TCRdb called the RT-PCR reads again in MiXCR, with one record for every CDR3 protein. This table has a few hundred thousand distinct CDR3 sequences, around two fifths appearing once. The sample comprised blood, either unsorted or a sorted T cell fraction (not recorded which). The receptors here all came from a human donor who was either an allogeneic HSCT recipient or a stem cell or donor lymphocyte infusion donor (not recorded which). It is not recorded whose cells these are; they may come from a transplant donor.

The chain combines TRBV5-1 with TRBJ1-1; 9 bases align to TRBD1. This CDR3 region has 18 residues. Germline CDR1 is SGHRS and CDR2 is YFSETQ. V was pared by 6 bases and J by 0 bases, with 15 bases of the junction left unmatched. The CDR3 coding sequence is TGCGCCAGCACCGCGGACGGACAGGGGCTAACCATGAACACTGAAGCTTTCTTT. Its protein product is CASTADGQGLTMNTEAFF.

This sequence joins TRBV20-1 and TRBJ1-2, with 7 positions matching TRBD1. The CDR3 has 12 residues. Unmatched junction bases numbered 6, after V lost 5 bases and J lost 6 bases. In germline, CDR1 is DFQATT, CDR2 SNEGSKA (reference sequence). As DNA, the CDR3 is TGCAGTGCTGCCGACAGGGCCCATGGCTACACCTTC. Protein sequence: CSAADRAHGYTF.

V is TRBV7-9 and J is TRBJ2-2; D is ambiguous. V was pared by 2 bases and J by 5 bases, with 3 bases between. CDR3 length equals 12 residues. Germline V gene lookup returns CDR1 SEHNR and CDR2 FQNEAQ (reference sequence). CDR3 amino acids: CASSLLTGELFF. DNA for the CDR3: TGTGCCAGCAGCTTACTAACCGGGGAGCTGTTTTTT.

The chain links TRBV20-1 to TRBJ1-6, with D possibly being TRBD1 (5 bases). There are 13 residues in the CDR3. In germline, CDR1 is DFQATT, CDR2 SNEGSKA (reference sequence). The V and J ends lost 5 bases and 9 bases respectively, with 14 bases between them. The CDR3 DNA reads TGCAGTGCTCGGGACCGGAGAAGTTCACCCCTCCACTTT. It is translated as CSARDRRSSPLHF.

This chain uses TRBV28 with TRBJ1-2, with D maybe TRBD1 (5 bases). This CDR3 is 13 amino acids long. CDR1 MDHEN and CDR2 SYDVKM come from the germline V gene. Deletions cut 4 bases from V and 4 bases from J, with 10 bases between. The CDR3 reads CASSYTGGYGYTF. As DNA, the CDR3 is TGTGCCAGCAGTTATACCGGGGGCTATGGCTACACCTTC.

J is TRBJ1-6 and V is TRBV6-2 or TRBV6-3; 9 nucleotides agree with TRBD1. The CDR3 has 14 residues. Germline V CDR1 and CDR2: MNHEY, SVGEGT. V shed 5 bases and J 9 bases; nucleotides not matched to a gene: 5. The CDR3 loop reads CASSQQGAISPLHF. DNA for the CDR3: TGTGCCAGCAGTCAACAGGGGGCCATTTCACCCCTCCACTTT.

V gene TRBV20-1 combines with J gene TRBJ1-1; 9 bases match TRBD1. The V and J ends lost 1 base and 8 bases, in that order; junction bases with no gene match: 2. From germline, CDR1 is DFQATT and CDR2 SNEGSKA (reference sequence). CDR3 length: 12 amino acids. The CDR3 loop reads CSARGQGGEAFF. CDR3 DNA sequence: TGCAGTGCTAGAGGACAGGGGGGAGAAGCTTTCTTT.

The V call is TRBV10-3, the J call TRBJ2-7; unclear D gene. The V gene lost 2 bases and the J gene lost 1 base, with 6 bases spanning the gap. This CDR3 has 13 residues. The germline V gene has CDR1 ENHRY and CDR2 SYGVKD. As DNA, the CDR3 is TGTGCCATCAGTGAGATCGGGTCCTACGAGCAGTACTTC. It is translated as CAISEIGSYEQYF.

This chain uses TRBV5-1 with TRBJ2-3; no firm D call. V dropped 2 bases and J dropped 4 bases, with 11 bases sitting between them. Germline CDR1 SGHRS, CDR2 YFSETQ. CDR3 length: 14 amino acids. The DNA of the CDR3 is TGCGCCAGCAGCTTAACCTCGGCCGCAGATACGCAGTATTTT. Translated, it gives CASSLTSAADTQYF.

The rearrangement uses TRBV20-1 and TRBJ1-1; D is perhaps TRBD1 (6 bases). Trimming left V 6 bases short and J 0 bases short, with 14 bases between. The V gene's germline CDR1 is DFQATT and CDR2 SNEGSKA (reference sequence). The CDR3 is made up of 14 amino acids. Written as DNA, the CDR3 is TGCAGTGCCTTTGGGGACACCTTGAACACTGAAGCTTTCTTT. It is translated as CSAFGDTLNTEAFF.

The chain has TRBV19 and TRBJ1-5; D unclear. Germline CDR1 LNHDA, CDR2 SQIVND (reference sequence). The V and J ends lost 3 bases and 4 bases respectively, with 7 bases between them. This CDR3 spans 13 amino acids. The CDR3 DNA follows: TGTGCCAGTAGTATGCCTGGGAATCAGCCCCAGCATTTT. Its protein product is CASSMPGNQPQHF.

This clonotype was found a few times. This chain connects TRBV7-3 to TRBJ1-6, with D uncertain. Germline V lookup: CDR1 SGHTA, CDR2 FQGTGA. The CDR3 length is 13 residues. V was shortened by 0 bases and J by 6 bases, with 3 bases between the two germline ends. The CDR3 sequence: CASSLTINSPLHF. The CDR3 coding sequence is TGTGCCAGCAGCTTAACGATTAATTCACCCCTCCACTTT.